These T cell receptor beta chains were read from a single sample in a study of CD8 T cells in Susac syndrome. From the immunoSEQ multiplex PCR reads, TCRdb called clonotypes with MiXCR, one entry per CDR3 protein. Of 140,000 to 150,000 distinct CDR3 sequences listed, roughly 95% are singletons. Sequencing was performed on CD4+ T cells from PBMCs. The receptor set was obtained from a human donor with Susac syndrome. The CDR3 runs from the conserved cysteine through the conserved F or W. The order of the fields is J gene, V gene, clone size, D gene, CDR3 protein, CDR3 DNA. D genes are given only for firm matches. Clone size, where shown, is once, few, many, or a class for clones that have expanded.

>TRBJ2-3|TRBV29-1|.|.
CSVCSALTDTQYF
TGCAGCGTTTGTTCAGCGCTGACAGATACGCAGTATTTT
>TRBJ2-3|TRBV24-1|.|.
CATSGPGGYKDTQYF
TGTGCCACCAGTGGGCCAGGAGGTTACAAAGATACGCAGTATTTT
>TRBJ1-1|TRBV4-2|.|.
CASSQEGRETEAFF
TGTGCCAGCAGCCAAGAGGGTAGGGAAACTGAAGCTTTCTTT
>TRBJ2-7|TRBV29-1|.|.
CSVEEPSGGKYEQYF
TGCAGCGTCGAAGAACCCAGTGGGGGGAAGTACGAGCAGTACTTC
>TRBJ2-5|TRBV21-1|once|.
CASPGGKGRTETQYF
TGTGCCAGCCCTGGGGGAAAGGGGCGGACAGAGACCCAGTACTTC
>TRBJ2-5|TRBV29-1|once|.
CSVDEANQETQYF
TGCAGCGTTGATGAGGCAAACCAAGAGACCCAGTACTTC
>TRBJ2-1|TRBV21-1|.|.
CASSKGGRFF
TGTGCCAGCAGCAAAGGGGGCCGGTTCTTC
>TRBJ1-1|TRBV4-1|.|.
CASSQDRGTEAFF
TGCGCCAGCAGCCAAGATCGGGGGACTGAAGCTTTCTTT
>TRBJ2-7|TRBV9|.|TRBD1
CASSQGQGPSYEQYF
TGTGCCAGCAGCCAAGGACAGGGACCGTCCTACGAGCAGTACTTC
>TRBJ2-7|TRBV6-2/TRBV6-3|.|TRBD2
CASRDSGQTYEQYF
TGTGCCAGCAGAGATAGCGGGCAAACCTACGAGCAGTACTTC
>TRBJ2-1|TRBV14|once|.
CASSREVLPPFNEQFF
TGTGCCAGCAGCCGCGAGGTTTTGCCCCCCTTTAATGAGCAGTTCTTC
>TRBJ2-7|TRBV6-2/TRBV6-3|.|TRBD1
CASRYRGPSYEQYF
TGTGCCAGCAGATACAGGGGACCCTCCTACGAGCAGTACTTC
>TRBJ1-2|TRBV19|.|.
CASSIGGPDYGYTF
TGTGCCAGTAGTATAGGCGGGCCCGACTATGGCTACACCTTC
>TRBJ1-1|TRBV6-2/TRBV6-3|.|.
CATRRARDTEAFF
TGTGCCACCCGGAGAGCGCGGGACACTGAAGCTTTCTTT
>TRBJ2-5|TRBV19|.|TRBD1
CASSIGTGVVTGETQYF
TGTGCCAGTAGTATCGGGACAGGGGTTGTTACTGGAGAGACCCAGTACTTC
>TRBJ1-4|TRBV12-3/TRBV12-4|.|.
CASWGSNEKLFF
TGTGCCAGTTGGGGATCGAATGAAAAACTGTTTTTT
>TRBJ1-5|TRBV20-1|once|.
CSARDSSGTGNQPQHF
TGCAGTGCTAGAGATTCGAGTGGCACGGGTAATCAGCCCCAGCATTTT
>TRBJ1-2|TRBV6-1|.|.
CASSEPTMGGYTF
TGTGCCAGCAGTGAACCAACGATGGGAGGCTACACCTTC